This is a list of T cell receptor beta chains from one sample in a study of CD8 T cells in Susac syndrome. TCRdb used MiXCR to reprocess the immunoSEQ multiplex PCR reads, holding one entry per CDR3 protein. The sample holds about 170,000 distinct CDR3 sequences; approximately 95% are singletons and the top ten take around 0.09%. Sequencing was performed on CD4+ T cells from PBMCs. Receptors originate from a human donor with multiple sclerosis. Each CDR3 is given with its conserved first and last residue. The D gene is left open where the match is weak. Size is omitted from some rows. Given values are once, few, many or a class for expanded clones.

j_gene: TRBJ1-1; d_gene: NA; abundance: once; v_gene: TRBV28; CDR3nt: TGTGCCAGCAGTTTAGCACGGGGAGGGCCAACGATTAAAACCGAAGCTTTCTTT; CDR3aa: CASSLARGGPTIKTEAFF
j_gene: TRBJ2-3; d_gene: NA; abundance: NA; v_gene: TRBV3-1; CDR3nt: TGTGCCAGCAGCCCGGGGACCTCTCATACGCAGTATTTT; CDR3aa: CASSPGTSHTQYF
j_gene: TRBJ2-2; d_gene: NA; abundance: once; v_gene: TRBV18; CDR3nt: TGTGCCAGCTCACCCCTGGACACCGGGGAGCTGTTTTTT; CDR3aa: CASSPLDTGELFF
j_gene: TRBJ1-5; d_gene: TRBD1; abundance: NA; v_gene: TRBV5-1; CDR3nt: TGCGCCAGCAGCTTGACAGGGGCTAGCAATCAGCCCCAGCATTTT; CDR3aa: CASSLTGASNQPQHF
j_gene: TRBJ1-1; d_gene: NA; abundance: NA; v_gene: TRBV5-1; CDR3nt: TGCGCCAGCAGCTGGGGGCCCAGTAACACTGAAGCTTTCTTT; CDR3aa: CASSWGPSNTEAFF
j_gene: TRBJ1-2; d_gene: NA; abundance: NA; v_gene: TRBV30; CDR3nt: TGTGCCTGGAGTCCCCGGGGTGAATATGGCTACACCTTC; CDR3aa: CAWSPRGEYGYTF
j_gene: TRBJ1-1; d_gene: NA; abundance: few; v_gene: TRBV7-9; CDR3nt: TGTGCCAGCAGCTTATCAGGGTGGACTGAAGCTTTCTTT; CDR3aa: CASSLSGWTEAFF
j_gene: TRBJ1-4; d_gene: NA; abundance: NA; v_gene: TRBV5-1; CDR3nt: TGCGCCAGCAGCTTGGACGCAACTAATGAAAAACTGTTTTTT; CDR3aa: CASSLDATNEKLFF
j_gene: TRBJ2-1; d_gene: NA; abundance: NA; v_gene: TRBV30; CDR3nt: TGTGCCTGGAGTGTATCGTCCTCCTACAATGAGCAGTTCTTC; CDR3aa: CAWSVSSSYNEQFF
j_gene: TRBJ1-4; d_gene: TRBD1; abundance: NA; v_gene: TRBV2; CDR3nt: TGTGCCAGCAGCGCCGGGACAGGGGGATATGAAAAACTGTTTTTT; CDR3aa: CASSAGTGGYEKLFF
j_gene: TRBJ1-1; d_gene: TRBD1; abundance: NA; v_gene: TRBV20-1; CDR3nt: TGCAGTGCCCGGGACAGAGCAAACACTGAAGCTTTCTTT; CDR3aa: CSARDRANTEAFF
j_gene: TRBJ2-1; d_gene: NA; abundance: NA; v_gene: TRBV29-1; CDR3nt: TGCAGCGTTGATCCGGGGAGTGAGCAGTTCTTC; CDR3aa: CSVDPGSEQFF
j_gene: TRBJ2-5; d_gene: NA; abundance: NA; v_gene: TRBV27; CDR3nt: TGTGCCAGCAGAAAACTCACGAATCAAGAGACCCAGTACTTC; CDR3aa: CASRKLTNQETQYF
j_gene: TRBJ2-7; d_gene: NA; abundance: few; v_gene: TRBV9; CDR3nt: TGTGCCAGCAGCCCATATCGAAAGGGGGAGGGCAACGAGCAGTACTTC; CDR3aa: CASSPYRKGEGNEQYF
j_gene: TRBJ2-4; d_gene: TRBD1; abundance: NA; v_gene: TRBV29-1; CDR3nt: TGCAGCGTTGCCCTGGGACAGGGCGCCAAAAACATTCAGTACTTC; CDR3aa: CSVALGQGAKNIQYF
j_gene: TRBJ1-5; d_gene: NA; abundance: NA; v_gene: TRBV2; CDR3nt: TGTGCCAGCAGGGGGAGGGAAGATACTCAGCCCCAGCATTTT; CDR3aa: CASRGREDTQPQHF
j_gene: TRBJ1-5; d_gene: NA; abundance: NA; v_gene: TRBV27; CDR3nt: TGTGCCAGCAGTTTGGGGGGTGTTAATCAGCCCCAGCATTTT; CDR3aa: CASSLGGVNQPQHF
j_gene: TRBJ2-4; d_gene: NA; abundance: NA; v_gene: TRBV3-1; CDR3nt: TGTGCCAGCAGCCCCGCCTTTCAAAACATTCAGTACTTC; CDR3aa: CASSPAFQNIQYF
j_gene: TRBJ2-5; d_gene: TRBD2; abundance: NA; v_gene: TRBV7-2; CDR3nt: TGTGCCAGCAGCGCTGGGACTAGAGAGACCCAGTACTTC; CDR3aa: CASSAGTRETQYF
j_gene: TRBJ2-6; d_gene: TRBD2; abundance: NA; v_gene: TRBV2; CDR3nt: TGTGCCAGCAGAGAGACTAGCGGGAGCTCTGGGGCCAACGTCCTGACTTTC; CDR3aa: CASRETSGSSGANVLTF
j_gene: TRBJ1-6; d_gene: TRBD1; abundance: NA; v_gene: TRBV19; CDR3nt: TGTGCCAGTAGTGGGACAGGGGGCTATAATTCACCCCTCCACTTT; CDR3aa: CASSGTGGYNSPLHF
j_gene: TRBJ2-3; d_gene: NA; abundance: once; v_gene: TRBV29-1; CDR3nt: TGCAGCGTTGGGCCCGGACTTAACACAGATACGCAGTATTTT; CDR3aa: CSVGPGLNTDTQYF
j_gene: TRBJ2-3; d_gene: TRBD2; abundance: NA; v_gene: TRBV6-2/TRBV6-3; CDR3nt: TGTGCCTCAAATCTAGCGGGACCATCCTATACGCAGTATTTT; CDR3aa: CASNLAGPSYTQYF
j_gene: TRBJ2-7; d_gene: TRBD1; abundance: few; v_gene: TRBV28; CDR3nt: TGTGCCAGCTCGGGACAGTCCTACGAGCAGTACTTC; CDR3aa: CASSGQSYEQYF